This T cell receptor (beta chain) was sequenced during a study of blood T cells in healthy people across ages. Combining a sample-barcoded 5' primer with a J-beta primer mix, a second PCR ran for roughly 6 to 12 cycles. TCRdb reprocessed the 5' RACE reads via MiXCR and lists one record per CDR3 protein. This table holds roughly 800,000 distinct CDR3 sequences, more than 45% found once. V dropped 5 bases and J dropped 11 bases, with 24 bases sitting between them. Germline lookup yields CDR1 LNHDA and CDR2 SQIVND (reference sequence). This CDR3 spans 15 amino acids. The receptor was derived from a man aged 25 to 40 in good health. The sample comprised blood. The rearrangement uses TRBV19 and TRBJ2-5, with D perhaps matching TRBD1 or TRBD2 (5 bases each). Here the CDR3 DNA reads TGTGCCAGTAGTCCCGGGACCCACGAGGGTAGTCGGCAGTACTTC. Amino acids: CASSPGTHEGSRQYF.